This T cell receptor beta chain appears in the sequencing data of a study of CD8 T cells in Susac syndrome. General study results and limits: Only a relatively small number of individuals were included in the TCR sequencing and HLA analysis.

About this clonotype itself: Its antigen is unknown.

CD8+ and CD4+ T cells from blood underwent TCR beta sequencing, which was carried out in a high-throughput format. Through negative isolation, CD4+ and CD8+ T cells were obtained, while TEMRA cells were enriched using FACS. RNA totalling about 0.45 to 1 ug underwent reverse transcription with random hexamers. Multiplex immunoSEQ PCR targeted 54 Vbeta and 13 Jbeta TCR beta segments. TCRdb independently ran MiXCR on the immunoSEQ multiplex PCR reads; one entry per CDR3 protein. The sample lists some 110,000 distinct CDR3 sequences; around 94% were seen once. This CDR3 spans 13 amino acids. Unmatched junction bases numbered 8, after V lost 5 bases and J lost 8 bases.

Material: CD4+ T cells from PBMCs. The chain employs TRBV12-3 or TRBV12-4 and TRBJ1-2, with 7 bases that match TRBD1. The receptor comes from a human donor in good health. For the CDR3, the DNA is TGTGCCAGCAGTGTCAGGGGGATGGAAGGCTACACCTTC. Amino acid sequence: CASSVRGMEGYTF.